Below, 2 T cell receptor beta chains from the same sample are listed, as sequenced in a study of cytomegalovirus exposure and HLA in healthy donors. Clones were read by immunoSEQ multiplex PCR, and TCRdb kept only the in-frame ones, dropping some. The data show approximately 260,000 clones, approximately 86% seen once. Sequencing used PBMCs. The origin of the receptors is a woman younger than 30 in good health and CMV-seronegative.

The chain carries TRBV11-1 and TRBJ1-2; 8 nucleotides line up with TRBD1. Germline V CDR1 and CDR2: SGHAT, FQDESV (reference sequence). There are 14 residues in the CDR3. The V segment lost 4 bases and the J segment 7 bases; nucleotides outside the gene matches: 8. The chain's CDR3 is CASSSGGASGGYTF. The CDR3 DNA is TGTGCCAGCAGCTCAGGGGGCGCTTCTGGTGGCTACACCTTC.

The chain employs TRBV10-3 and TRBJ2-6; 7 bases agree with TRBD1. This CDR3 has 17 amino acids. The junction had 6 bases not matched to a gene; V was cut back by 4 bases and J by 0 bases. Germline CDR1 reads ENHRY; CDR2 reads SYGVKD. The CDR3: CAISVEGQHSGANVLTF. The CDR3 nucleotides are TGTGCCATCAGTGTCGAGGGACAGCACTCTGGGGCCAACGTCCTGACTTTC.